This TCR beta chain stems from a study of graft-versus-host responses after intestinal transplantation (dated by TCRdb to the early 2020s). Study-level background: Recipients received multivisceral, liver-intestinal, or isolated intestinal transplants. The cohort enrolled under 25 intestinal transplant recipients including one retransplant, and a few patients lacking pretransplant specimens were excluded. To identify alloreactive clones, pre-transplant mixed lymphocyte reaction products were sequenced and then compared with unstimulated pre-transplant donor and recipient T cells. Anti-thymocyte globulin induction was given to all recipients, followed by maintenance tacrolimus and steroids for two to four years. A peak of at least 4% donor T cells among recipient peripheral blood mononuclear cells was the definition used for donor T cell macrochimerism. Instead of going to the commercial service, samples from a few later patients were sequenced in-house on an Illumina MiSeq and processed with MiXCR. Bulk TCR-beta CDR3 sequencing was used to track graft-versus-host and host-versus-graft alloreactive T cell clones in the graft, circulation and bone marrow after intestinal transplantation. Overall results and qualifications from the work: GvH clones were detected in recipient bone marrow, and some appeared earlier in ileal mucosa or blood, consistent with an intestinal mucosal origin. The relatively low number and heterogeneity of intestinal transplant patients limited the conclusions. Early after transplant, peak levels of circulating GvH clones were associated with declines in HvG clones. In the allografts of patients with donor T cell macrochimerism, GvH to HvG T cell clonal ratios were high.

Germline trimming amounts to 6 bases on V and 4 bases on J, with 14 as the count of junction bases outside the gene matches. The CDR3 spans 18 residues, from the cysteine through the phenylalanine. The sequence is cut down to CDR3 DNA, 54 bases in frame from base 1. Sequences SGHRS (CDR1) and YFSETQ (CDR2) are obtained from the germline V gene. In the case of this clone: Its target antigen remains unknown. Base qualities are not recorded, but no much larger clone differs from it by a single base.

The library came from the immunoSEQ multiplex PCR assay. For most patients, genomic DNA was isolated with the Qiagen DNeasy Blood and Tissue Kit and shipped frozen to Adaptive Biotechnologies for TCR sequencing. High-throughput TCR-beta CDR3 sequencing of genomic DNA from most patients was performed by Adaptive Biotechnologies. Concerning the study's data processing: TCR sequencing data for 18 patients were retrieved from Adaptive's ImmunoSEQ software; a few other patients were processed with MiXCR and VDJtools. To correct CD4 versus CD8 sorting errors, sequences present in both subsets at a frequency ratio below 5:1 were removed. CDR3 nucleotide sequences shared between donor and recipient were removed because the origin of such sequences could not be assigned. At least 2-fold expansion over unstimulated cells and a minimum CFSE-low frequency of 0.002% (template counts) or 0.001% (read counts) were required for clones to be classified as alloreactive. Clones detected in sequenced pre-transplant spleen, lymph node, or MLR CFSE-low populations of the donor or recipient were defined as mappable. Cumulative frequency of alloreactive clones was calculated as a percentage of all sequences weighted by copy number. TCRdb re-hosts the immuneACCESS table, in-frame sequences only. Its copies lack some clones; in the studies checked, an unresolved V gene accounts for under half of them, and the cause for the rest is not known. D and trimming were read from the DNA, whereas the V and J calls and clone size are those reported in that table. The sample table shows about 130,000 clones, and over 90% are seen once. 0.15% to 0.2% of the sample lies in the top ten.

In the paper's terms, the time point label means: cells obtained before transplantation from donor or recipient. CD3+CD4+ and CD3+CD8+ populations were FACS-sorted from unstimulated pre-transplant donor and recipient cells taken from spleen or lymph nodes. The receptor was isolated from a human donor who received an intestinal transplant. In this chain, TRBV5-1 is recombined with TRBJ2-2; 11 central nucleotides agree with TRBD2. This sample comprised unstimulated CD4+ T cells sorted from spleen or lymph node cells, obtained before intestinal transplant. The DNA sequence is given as TGCGCCAGCACTTTTGGACTAGCGGGTCAATCGGGCACCGGGGAGCTGTTTTTT. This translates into CASTFGLAGQSGTGELFF.